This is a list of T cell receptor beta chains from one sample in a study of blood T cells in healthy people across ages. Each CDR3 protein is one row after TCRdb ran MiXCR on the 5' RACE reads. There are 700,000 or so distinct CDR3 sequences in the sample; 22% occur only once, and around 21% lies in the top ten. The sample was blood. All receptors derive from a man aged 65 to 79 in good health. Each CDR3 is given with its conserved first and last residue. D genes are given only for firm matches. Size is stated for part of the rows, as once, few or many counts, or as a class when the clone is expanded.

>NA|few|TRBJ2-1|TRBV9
CASSVRWGASNEQFF
TGTGCCAGCAGCGTTAGATGGGGGGCGAGTAATGAGCAGTTCTTC
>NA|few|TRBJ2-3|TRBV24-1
CATSGQFSTDTQYF
TGTGCCACCAGTGGACAGTTTAGCACAGATACGCAGTATTTT
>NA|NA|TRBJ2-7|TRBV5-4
CASSFRDGQSYEQYF
TGTGCCAGCAGCTTTCGGGACGGGCAATCCTACGAGCAGTACTTC
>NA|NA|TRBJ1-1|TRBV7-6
CASSLSWGNTEAFF
TGTGCCAGCAGCTTAAGTTGGGGAAACACTGAAGCTTTCTTT
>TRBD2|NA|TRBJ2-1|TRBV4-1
CASSQDSPSGGYNEQFF
TGCGCCAGCAGCCAAGATTCTCCTAGCGGGGGCTACAATGAGCAGTTCTTC
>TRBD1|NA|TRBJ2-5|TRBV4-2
CASSQDIAGGRETQYF
TGTGCCAGCAGCCAAGATATCGCAGGGGGCCGAGAGACCCAGTACTTC
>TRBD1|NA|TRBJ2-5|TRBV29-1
CSVQQGAGETQYF
TGCAGCGTTCAACAGGGGGCAGGAGAGACCCAGTACTTC
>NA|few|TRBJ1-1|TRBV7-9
CASSLSEYRAAFF
TGTGCCAGCAGCTTATCCGAATACAGGGCTGCTTTCTTT
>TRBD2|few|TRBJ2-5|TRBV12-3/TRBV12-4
CASTWGGDQYF
TGTGCCAGCACCTGGGGAGGGGACCAGTACTTC
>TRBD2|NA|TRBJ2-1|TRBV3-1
CASSPITSGGDGSYNEQFF
TGTGCCAGCAGCCCGATAACTAGCGGGGGGGATGGATCCTACAATGAGCAGTTCTTC
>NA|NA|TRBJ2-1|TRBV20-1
CSANEVQGFYNEQFF
TGCAGTGCTAACGAGGTACAGGGATTCTACAATGAGCAGTTCTTC
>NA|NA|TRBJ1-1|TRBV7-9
CASSRAQGFTEAFF
TGTGCCAGCAGCCGAGCGCAGGGTTTCACTGAAGCTTTCTTT
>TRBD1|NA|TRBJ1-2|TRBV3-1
CASSQEGTDYGYTF
TGTGCCAGCAGCCAAGAGGGGACAGACTATGGCTACACCTTC
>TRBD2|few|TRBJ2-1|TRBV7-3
CASSAGTSGRYNEQFF
TGTGCCAGCAGCGCAGGGACTAGCGGGAGGTACAATGAGCAGTTCTTC